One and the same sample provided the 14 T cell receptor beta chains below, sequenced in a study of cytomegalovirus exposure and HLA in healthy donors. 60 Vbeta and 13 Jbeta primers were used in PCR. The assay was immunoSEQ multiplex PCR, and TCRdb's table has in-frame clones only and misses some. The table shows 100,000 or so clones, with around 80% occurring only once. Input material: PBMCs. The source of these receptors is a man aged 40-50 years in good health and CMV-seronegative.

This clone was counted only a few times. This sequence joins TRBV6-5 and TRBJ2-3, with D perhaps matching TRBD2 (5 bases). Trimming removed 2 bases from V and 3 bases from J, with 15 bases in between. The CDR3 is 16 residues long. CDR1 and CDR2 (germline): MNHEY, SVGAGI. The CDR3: CASSYQSSLGTDTQYF. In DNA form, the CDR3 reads TGTGCCAGCAGTTACCAATCTAGCTTGGGGACAGATACGCAGTATTTT.

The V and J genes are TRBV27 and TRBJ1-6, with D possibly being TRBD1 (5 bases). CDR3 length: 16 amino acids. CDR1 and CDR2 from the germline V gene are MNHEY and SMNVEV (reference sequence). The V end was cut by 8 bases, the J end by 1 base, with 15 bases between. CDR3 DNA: TGTGCCAGCGCGGGACGTTTAGAATCCTATAATTCACCCCTCCACTTT. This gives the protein CASAGRLESYNSPLHF.

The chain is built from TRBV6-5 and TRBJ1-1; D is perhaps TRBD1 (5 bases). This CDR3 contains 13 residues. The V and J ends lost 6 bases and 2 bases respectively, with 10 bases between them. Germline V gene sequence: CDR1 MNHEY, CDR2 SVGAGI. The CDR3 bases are TGTGCCAGCAGCCTTACAGGTAACACTGAAGCTTTCTTT. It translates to CASSLTGNTEAFF.

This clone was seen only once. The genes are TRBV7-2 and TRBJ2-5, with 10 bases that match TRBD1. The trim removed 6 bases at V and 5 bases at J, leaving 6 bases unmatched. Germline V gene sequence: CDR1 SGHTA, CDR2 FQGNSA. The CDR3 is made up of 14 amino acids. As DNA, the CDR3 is TGTGCCAGCAGTTCCGACAGGGGGCTGGAGACCCAGTACTTC. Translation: CASSSDRGLETQYF.

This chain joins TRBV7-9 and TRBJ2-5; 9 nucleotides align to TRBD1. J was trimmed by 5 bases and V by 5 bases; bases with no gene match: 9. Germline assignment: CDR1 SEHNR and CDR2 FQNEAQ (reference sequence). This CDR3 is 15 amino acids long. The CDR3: CASSTRTGVRETQYF. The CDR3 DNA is TGTGCCAGCAGCACCCGGACAGGGGTGAGGGAGACCCAGTACTTC.

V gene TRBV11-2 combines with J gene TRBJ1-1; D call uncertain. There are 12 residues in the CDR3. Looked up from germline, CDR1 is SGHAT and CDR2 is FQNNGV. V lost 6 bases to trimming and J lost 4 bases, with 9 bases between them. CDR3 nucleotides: TGTGCCAGCAGTGGAGTGGGCACTGAAGCTTTCTTT. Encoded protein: CASSGVGTEAFF.

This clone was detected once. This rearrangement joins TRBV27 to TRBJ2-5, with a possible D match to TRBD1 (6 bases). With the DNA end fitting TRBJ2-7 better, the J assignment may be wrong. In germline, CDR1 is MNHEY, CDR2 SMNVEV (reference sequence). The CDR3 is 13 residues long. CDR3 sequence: CASSSRGTYEQYF. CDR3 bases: TGTGCCAGCAGTTCCAGGGGAACCTACGAGCAGTACTTC.

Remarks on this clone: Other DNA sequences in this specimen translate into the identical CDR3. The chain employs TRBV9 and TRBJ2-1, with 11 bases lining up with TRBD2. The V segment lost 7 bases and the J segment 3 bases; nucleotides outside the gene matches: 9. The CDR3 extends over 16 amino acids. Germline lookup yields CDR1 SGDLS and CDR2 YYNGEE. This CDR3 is CASQGSGGDFYNEQFF. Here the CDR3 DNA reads TGTGCCAGCCAAGGTAGCGGGGGGGACTTCTACAATGAGCAGTTCTTC.

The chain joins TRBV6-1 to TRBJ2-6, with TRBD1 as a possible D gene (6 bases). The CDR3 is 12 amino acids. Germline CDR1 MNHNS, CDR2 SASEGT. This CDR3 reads CATTGSVSVLTF. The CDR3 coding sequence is TGTGCTACAACAGGGTCGGTTAGCGTCCTGACTTTC.

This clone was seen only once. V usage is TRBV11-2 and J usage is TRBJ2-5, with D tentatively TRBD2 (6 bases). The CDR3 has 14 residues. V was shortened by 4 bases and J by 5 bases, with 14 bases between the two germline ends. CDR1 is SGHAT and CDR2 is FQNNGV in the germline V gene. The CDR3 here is CASSSAPSAETQYF. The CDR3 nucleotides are TGTGCCAGCAGCTCAGCCCCTAGCGCCGAGACCCAGTACTTC. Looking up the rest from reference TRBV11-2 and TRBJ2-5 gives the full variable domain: EAGVAQSPRYKIIEKRQSVAFWCNPISGHATLYWYQQILGQGPKLLIQFQNNGVVDDSQLPKDRFSAERLKGVDSTLKIQPAKLEDSAVYLCASSSAPSAETQYFGPGTRLLVL.

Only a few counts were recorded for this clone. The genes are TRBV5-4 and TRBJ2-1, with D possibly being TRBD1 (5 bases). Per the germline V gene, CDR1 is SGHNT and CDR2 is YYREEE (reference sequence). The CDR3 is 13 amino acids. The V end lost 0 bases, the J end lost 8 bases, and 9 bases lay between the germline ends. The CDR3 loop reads CASSLETVDEQFF. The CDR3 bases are TGTGCCAGCAGCTTGGAGACAGTAGATGAGCAGTTCTTC.

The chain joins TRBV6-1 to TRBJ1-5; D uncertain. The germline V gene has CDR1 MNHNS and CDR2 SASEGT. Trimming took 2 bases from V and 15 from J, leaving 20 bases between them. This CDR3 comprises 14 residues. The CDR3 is CASSETRSLRERHF. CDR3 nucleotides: TGTGCCAGCAGTGAAACCAGGAGCCTGAGGGAGCGGCATTTT.

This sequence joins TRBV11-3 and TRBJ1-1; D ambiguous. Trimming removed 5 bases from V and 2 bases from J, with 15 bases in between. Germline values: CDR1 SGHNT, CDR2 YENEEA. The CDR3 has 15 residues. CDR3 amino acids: CASSRGGRDNTEAFF. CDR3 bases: TGTGCCAGCAGCCGAGGTGGTCGGGATAACACTGAAGCTTTCTTT.

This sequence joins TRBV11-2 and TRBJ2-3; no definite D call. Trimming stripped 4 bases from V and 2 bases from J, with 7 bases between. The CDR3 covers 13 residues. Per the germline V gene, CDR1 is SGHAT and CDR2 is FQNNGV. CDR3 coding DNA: TGTGCCAGCAGCTCACGAGTCACAGATACGCAGTATTTT. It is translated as CASSSRVTDTQYF.